The 18 T cell receptor beta chains presented below share a single source sample, sequenced in a study of blood T cell repertoires in COVID-19. The table came from immunoSEQ multiplex PCR; TCRdb's copy has only in-frame clones and leaves some out. Of roughly 250,000 clones in the sample, around 90% were seen once. Sequenced sample: PBMCs or T cells enriched from blood (not recorded which). The receptors were gathered from a woman in her late teens or twenties who had recovered from COVID-19.

The J gene is TRBJ1-1, the V gene TRBV4-1; TRBD1 agrees at 8 bases. J was trimmed by 9 bases and V by 0 bases; bases with no gene match: 3. Germline lookup yields CDR1 MGHRA and CDR2 YSYEKL. The CDR3 is 13 amino acids. CDR3 region: CASSQERTGKAFF. The CDR3, as DNA: TGCGCCAGCAGCCAAGAAAGGACAGGGAAAGCTTTCTTT.

The chain joins TRBV7-2 to TRBJ2-2; 9 nucleotides align to TRBD1. The ends lost 3 bases at V and 4 bases at J; junction bases unmatched: 6. Per the germline V gene, CDR1 is SGHTA and CDR2 is FQGNSA. The length of the CDR3 is 16 residues. CDR3: CASSLYRGLSTGELFF. The CDR3 DNA reads TGTGCCAGCAGCTTGTACAGGGGGCTAAGCACCGGGGAGCTGTTTTTT.

The chain joins TRBV4-2 to TRBJ1-1, with D possibly being TRBD1 (6 bases). In germline, CDR1 is LGHNA, CDR2 YNFKEQ. CDR3 size: 16 residues. V was shortened by 2 bases and J by 0 bases, with 13 bases between the two germline ends. The CDR3 coding sequence is TGTGCCAGCAGCCAAACCTACGGACAGTTGAACACTGAAGCTTTCTTT. Translating it yields CASSQTYGQLNTEAFF.

The chain uses TRBV5-6 and TRBJ2-5, with a possible D match to TRBD1 (5 bases). Germline-derived CDR1 and CDR2 are SGHDT and YYEEEE. The V gene lost 3 bases and the J gene lost 5 bases, with 8 bases spanning the gap. The CDR3 totals 12 residues. This chain's CDR3 is CASSSKGETQYF. CDR3 nucleotide sequence: TGTGCCAGCAGCTCGAAGGGGGAGACCCAGTACTTC. Supplemented by reference TRBV5-6 and TRBJ2-5, the full variable domain reads DAGVTQSPTHLIKTRGQQVTLRCSPKSGHDTVSWYQQALGQGPQFIFQYYEEEERQRGNFPDRFSGHQFPNYSSELNVNALLLGDSALYLCASSSKGETQYFGPGTRLLVL.

This clone was seen once. The rearrangement joins TRBV3-1 (or the pseudogene TRBV3-2) to TRBJ1-5, with 7 bases matching TRBD1. Germline loops: CDR1 LGHDT, CDR2 YNNKEL (reference sequence). The CDR3 loop spans 16 amino acids. Germline trimming cut 1 base from V and 5 bases from J; bases unmatched to any gene: 8. Here the CDR3 reads CASSQGRGLVHQPQHF. CDR3 coding DNA: TGTGCCAGCAGCCAAGGGAGGGGGCTAGTTCATCAGCCCCAGCATTTT.

The chain recombines TRBV9 with TRBJ1-4; D is ambiguous. The V gene's germline CDR1 is SGDLS and CDR2 YYNGEE. The CDR3 loop spans 15 amino acids. Trimming took 0 bases from V and 8 from J, leaving 14 bases between them. The CDR3 DNA is TGTGCCAGCAGCGTAGGGGGATGGGGAGGAGAAAAACTGTTTTTT. Its translation is CASSVGGWGGEKLFF.

This clone was recorded a few times. The rearrangement links TRBV5-1 to TRBJ2-2; D may be TRBD1 (6 bases). This CDR3 is 15 amino acids long. The germline V gene encodes CDR1 SGHRS and CDR2 YFSETQ. V was pared by 0 bases and J by 5 bases, with 11 bases between. CDR3 loop: CASSLDRALTGELFF. DNA of the CDR3: TGCGCCAGCAGCTTGGACAGGGCATTGACCGGGGAGCTGTTTTTT.

The chain couples TRBV5-4 to TRBJ2-5; D might be TRBD1 (6 bases). V dropped 4 bases and J dropped 5 bases, with 15 bases sitting between them. From germline, CDR1 is SGHNT and CDR2 YYREEE (reference sequence). There are 14 residues in the CDR3. In DNA, the CDR3 is TGTGCCAGCAGCGCGGGCGATAGGGGGGAGACCCAGTACTTC. This codes for CASSAGDRGETQYF.

The V and J genes are TRBV10-3 and TRBJ1-5; TRBD1 might be the D (5 bases). Germline V CDR1 and CDR2: ENHRY, SYGVKD. The CDR3 spans 14 residues. The V and J ends lost 2 bases and 4 bases respectively, with 9 bases between them. The CDR3 nucleotides read TGTGCCATCAGTGAGGACGGACAAAATCAGCCCCAGCATTTT. Its protein product is CAISEDGQNQPQHF.

This chain uses TRBV18 with TRBJ2-5; D perhaps matches TRBD1 (5 bases). Trimming removed 8 bases at V and 1 base at J, with 14 bases between. Germline V gene data show CDR1 as KGHSH and CDR2 as LQKENI. The CDR3 covers 14 residues. CDR3 in DNA: TGTGCCAGCGCCCCAGACAGTGGCCAAGAGACCCAGTACTTC. Translating it yields CASAPDSGQETQYF.

V gene TRBV27 combines with J gene TRBJ2-3; TRBD2 matches 7 bases. This CDR3 spans 13 amino acids. Germline assignment: CDR1 MNHEY and CDR2 SMNVEV (reference sequence). After removal of 2 bases from V and 5 bases from J, the junction contained 1 base not matched to a gene. The chain's CDR3 is CASSLTGGDTQYF. CDR3 nucleotides: TGTGCCAGCAGTTTAACGGGAGGAGATACGCAGTATTTT.

The V call is TRBV7-9, the J call TRBJ2-1, with TRBD2 matching 12 bases. CDR3 length equals 15 residues. The V gene's germline CDR1 is SEHNR and CDR2 FQNEAQ (reference sequence). V shed 5 bases, J shed 4 bases, and the junction held 3 bases outside the gene matches. The CDR3 DNA is TGTGCCAGCAGCCTAGGGACTAGCGGGTACAATGAGCAGTTCTTC. Translated, it gives CASSLGTSGYNEQFF.

This clone has more than one count but fewer than ten. The rearrangement uses TRBV5-4 and TRBJ2-5, with 9 positions matching TRBD1. This CDR3 comprises 16 residues. V trimming: 4 bases; J trimming: 3 bases; junction bases outside the gene matches: 10. Germline CDR1 is SGHNT and CDR2 is YYREEE (reference sequence). The CDR3 DNA is TGTGCCAGCAGCGGCCGGACCGGGACAGGGAAAGAGACCCAGTACTTC. Translated, it gives CASSGRTGTGKETQYF.

The rearrangement links TRBV7-3 to TRBJ1-2, with a tentative D call TRBD1 (5 bases). The CDR3 has 17 amino acids. The V end was cut by 2 bases, the J end by 1 base, with 17 bases between. Germline CDR1 and CDR2: SGHTA and FQGTGA. CDR3 in DNA: TGTGCCAGCAGCTTAGGGGCGATGGGGCAGGATAACTATGGCTACACCTTC. Translation: CASSLGAMGQDNYGYTF. The full variable domain, in which reference TRBV7-3 and TRBJ1-2 provide the parts outside the CDR3, is GAGVSQTPSNKVTEKGKYVELRCDPISGHTALYWYRQSLGQGPEFLIYFQGTGAADDSGLPNDRFFAVRPEGSVSTLKIQRTERGDSAVYLCASSLGAMGQDNYGYTFGSGTRLTVV.

The genes are TRBV6-5 and TRBJ1-2; 11 bases are a match to TRBD1. Germline V gene lookup returns CDR1 MNHEY and CDR2 SVGAGI. CDR3 length equals 15 residues. Losses at the gene ends were 4 bases for V and 5 bases for J; bases not matched to a gene: 6. CDR3 sequence reads: CASSSWTGGLYGYTF. The CDR3 DNA reads as TGTGCCAGCAGTTCGTGGACAGGGGGCTTGTATGGCTACACCTTC.

V is TRBV11-3 and J is TRBJ1-5; D not certain. Trimming took 0 bases from V and 5 from J, leaving 5 bases between them. The germline CDR1 and CDR2 sequences are SGHNT and YENEEA. This CDR3 spans 13 amino acids. The CDR3 DNA follows: TGTGCCAGCAGCTTAGATTCGGATCAGCCCCAGCATTTT. It specifies CASSLDSDQPQHF.

This clone was counted only a few times. The rearrangement uses TRBV5-1 and TRBJ1-1; 9 bases fit TRBD1. V gave up 0 bases and J gave up 0 bases; unmatched junction bases: 12. Germline CDR1 reads SGHRS; CDR2 reads YFSETQ. The CDR3 covers 19 residues. The DNA for the CDR3 is TGCGCCAGCAGCTTGGGAAACAGGGGGCCCGGTGGGGTGAACACTGAAGCTTTCTTT. This encodes CASSLGNRGPGGVNTEAFF.

The rearrangement joins TRBV19 to TRBJ1-2; 9 bases are a match to TRBD1. Germline V gives CDR1 LNHDA, CDR2 SQIVND (reference sequence). The CDR3 consists of 17 residues. V lost 2 bases, J lost 4 bases, and 11 bases stayed unmatched. The CDR3 region has the DNA TGTGCCAGTAGTATAAGGACAGGGGCCCCTTCTGGCTATGGCTACACCTTC. Residues: CASSIRTGAPSGYGYTF.